This T cell receptor beta chain is drawn from a study of OX40 agonist ivuxolimab in advanced cancers. Study in general: Dosing consisted of intravenous ivuxolimab at 0.01 to 10 mg/kg every 2 weeks. Findings and limits, study-wide: The study observed clonal expansion of CD4+ and CD8+ blood T cells by week 6 at 0.1 to 3.0 mg/kg.

Profiling relied on immunoSEQ multiplex PCR, and the TCRdb table lists in-frame clones only, not all of them. The sample carries about 35,000 clones, 90% to 95% recorded once. CDR1 is SGHDN and CDR2 is FVKESK in the germline V gene. This CDR3 comprises 13 residues. Trimming stripped 1 base from V and 8 bases from J, with 11 bases between. On this clone itself: The antigen is undetermined.

The chain uses TRBV14 and TRBJ1-2, with D uncertain. Sequenced material: CD4+ or CD8+ T cells sorted from blood, taken in a trial of the OX40 agonist ivuxolimab. The receptor was derived from an adult with an advanced solid tumor such as melanoma, head and neck, liver or kidney cancer. The CDR3 DNA follows: TGTGCCAGCAGCCAAGGGTCTCCGCTCGGCTACACCTTC. Its translation: CASSQGSPLGYTF.